The TCR beta chain described here comes from a study of radiotherapy plus CTLA-4 blockade in lung cancer. Study-wide context: Objective responses were documented in about 19% of patients, with disease control in about 29%.

Germline V gene data show CDR1 as SGHRS and CDR2 as YFSETQ. This CDR3 contains 14 residues. Trimming removed 6 bases from V and 4 bases from J, with 13 bases in between. Whole-study findings and limits: An expansion of tumor-derived TCR clones occurred in blood after radiotherapy plus ipilimumab.

This clone has only a few counts. What it binds is unknown. Each patient with chemo-refractory metastatic non-small-cell lung cancer was treated with focal radiation plus CTLA-4 blockade using ipilimumab. Measured with immunoSEQ multiplex PCR; TCRdb has only the in-frame clones, and not every one. This table holds about 94,000 clones, about four fifths found once. The chain has TRBV5-1 and TRBJ2-2; unclear D gene. Sequenced material: peripheral blood, taken from a patient treated with radiotherapy plus ipilimumab. The receptor's source is a human donor with non-small cell lung cancer that progressed on radiotherapy plus ipilimumab. CDR3 coding DNA: TGCGCCAGCACCGAATACACTGGCACCGGGGAGCTGTTTTTT. Residues: CASTEYTGTGELFF.